A single sample gave rise to the 11 T cell receptor beta chains below, sequenced in a study of tissue T cells after allogeneic stem cell transplantation. Time point indicated: mouse harvest day 14 after allogeneic transplant. Mouse grafts combined 10^7 T-cell-depleted bone marrow cells with 10^6 splenic CD5+ T cells. The repertoire was sequenced with immunoSEQ multiplex PCR; TCRdb's copy has only in-frame clones and lacks some. The sample has about 4,900 clones, approximately 47% seen once; the top ten hold approximately 22%. Source material: gut tissue. The receptor set was obtained from a female BALB/c mouse given C57BL/6 T cells with graft-versus-host disease after an allogeneic hematopoietic cell transplant.

This clone showed up just a few times. Gene names refer to mouse genes. The read ends 1 residue shy of where the CDR3 ends; the end is completed using the germline J gene. The rearrangement links TRBV26 to TRBJ2-2; 7 bases fit TRBD1. Germline V gene sequence: CDR1 KGHPV, CDR2 FQNQEV (reference sequence). This CDR3 has 14 amino acids. Trimming at V came to 6 bases and at J to 1 base, leaving 2 bases not matched to a gene. Partial CDR3 DNA: TGTGCCAGCAGCCGGGACAGAAACACCGGGCAGCTCTAC. Translation gives CASSRDRNTGQLY. The full CDR3 is CASSRDRNTGQLYF.

Concerning this clone itself: The genes are named according to mouse. The CDR3 extends 1 residue past the end of the read, so its final part is completed from the germline J gene. The chain has TRBV13-2 and TRBJ2-3; the D gene is possibly TRBD2 (5 bases). The CDR3 is made up of 14 amino acids. The V and J ends lost 1 base and 1 base respectively, with 7 bases between them. CDR1 is NNHNN, CDR2 SYGAGS, per germline (reference sequence). This CDR3 reads CASGDKLGAETLYF. The sequenced part of the CDR3 DNA is TGTGCCAGCGGTGATAAACTGGGTGCAGAAACGCTGTAT.

This clone was seen more than once but under ten times. Gene names and germline refer to mouse. Coverage ceases 1 residue before the CDR3 finishes, and the germline J gene fills in the end. This sequence joins TRBV26 and TRBJ2-1, with TRBD2 matching 11 bases. J lost 4 bases, V lost 8 bases, and 4 bases had no gene match. Germline CDR1 and CDR2: KGHPV and FQNQEV (reference sequence). The CDR3 is 14 residues long. CDR3 DNA, as far as it was read: TGTGCCAGCGTCCGGGACTGGGGGTATGCTGAGCAGTTC. Amino acid sequence: CASVRDWGYAEQF. The complete CDR3 sequence is CASVRDWGYAEQFF.

Of note for this clone: The listed genes are named as in mouse. The DNA read from the CDR3 is TGTGCCAGCAGCGTTGGACAGGGTAACCAAGACACCCAGTAC. Amino acid sequence: CASSVGQGNQDTQY. In full, the CDR3 reads CASSVGQGNQDTQYF. The chain joins TRBV3 to TRBJ2-5; 8 bases align to TRBD1. The CDR3 end is not reached by the read, which stops 1 residue before it; the germline J gene fills it in. V lost 5 bases to trimming and J lost 0 bases; unmatched junction nucleotides: 4. CDR3 length: 15 residues. In germline, CDR1 is SNHLY, CDR2 FYNGKV (reference sequence).

As for this clone: Gene labels here are mouse ones. The CDR3 end falls 1 residue outside the read, so it is completed with the germline J gene. The chain combines TRBV20 with TRBJ2-7; D may be TRBD1 (5 bases). Germline V gene lookup returns CDR1 GFQATS and CDR2 STVNSAI. The CDR3 totals 11 residues. V lost 4 bases and J 2 bases, leaving 6 bases between the germline ends. The CDR3 protein is CGATDTYEQYF. The sequenced CDR3 bases are TGTGGTGCTACGGACACCTATGAACAGTAC.

About this clone: This may be a read error: a much more frequent sequence differs by one nucleotide. The germline and genes are mouse ones. The read terminates 1 residue ahead of where the CDR3 ends, so the germline J gene completes it. V gene TRBV26 combines with J gene TRBJ1-3; no definite D call. Trimming removed 4 bases at V and 0 bases at J, with 4 bases between. This CDR3 region has 13 residues. CDR1 KGHPV and CDR2 FQNQEV come from the germline V gene (reference sequence). The part of the CDR3 DNA that was read is TGTGCCAGCAGTCAGGATTCTGGAAATACGCTCTAT. Its translation: CASSQDSGNTLY. The full CDR3 sequence reads CASSQDSGNTLYF.

As to this clone: All gene names here are mouse names. The CDR3 end falls 1 residue outside the read, so it is completed with the germline J gene. This rearrangement joins TRBV3 to TRBJ1-1; tentatively, D is TRBD1 (6 bases). CDR3 length: 13 amino acids. With 3 bases removed from V and 1 base from J, the gap between germline ends came to 6 bases. CDR1 is SNHLY, CDR2 FYNGKV, per germline (reference sequence). The CDR3 DNA, read in part, is TGTGCCAGCAGCTTCAGGGGAAACACAGAAGTCTTC. Translating it yields CASSFRGNTEVF. The complete CDR3 sequence is CASSFRGNTEVFF.

Of note for this clone: The genes are named according to mouse. From the germline J gene comes the end of the CDR3, since the read stops 1 residue before it. The J gene is TRBJ2-1, the V gene TRBV26; TRBD1 agrees at 12 bases. J was trimmed by 6 bases and V by 4 bases; bases with no gene match: 1. CDR1 is KGHPV, CDR2 FQNQEV, per germline (reference sequence). This CDR3 region has 14 residues. CDR3 sequence reads: CASSRDRGRAEQFF. The CDR3 bases that were read are TGTGCCAGCAGTCGGGACAGGGGGCGTGCTGAGCAGTTC.

Concerning this clone: Gene names and germline refer to mouse. The read stops 1 residue short of the end of the CDR3; the missing end is completed from the germline J gene. This chain links TRBV1 with TRBJ2-1, with 8 bases aligning to TRBD2. Per the germline V gene, CDR1 is NSQYPW and CDR2 is LRSPGD (reference sequence). V shed 5 bases, J shed 1 base, and the junction held 4 bases outside the gene matches. The CDR3 is 15 residues long. CDR3 amino acids: CTCSPRLGNYAEQFF. The CDR3 DNA, read in part, is TGCACCTGCAGTCCCCGACTGGGGAACTATGCTGAGCAGTTC. Full variable domain (remainder filled in from reference TRBV1 and TRBJ2-1): VTLLEQNPRWRLVPRGQAVNLRCILKNSQYPWMSWYQQDLQKQLQWLFTLRSPGDKEVKSLPGADYLATRVTDTELRLQVANMSQGRTLYCTCSPRLGNYAEQFFGPGTRLTVL.

Remarks on this clone: The germline and genes are mouse ones. The DNA ends 1 residue before the CDR3 does, and the rest of the CDR3 is filled in from the germline J gene. This chain links TRBV19 with TRBJ2-4; D ambiguous. The V and J ends lost 5 bases and 0 bases respectively, with 4 bases between them. CDR3 length: 12 residues. The germline CDR1 and CDR2 sequences are FNHDT and SITEND (reference sequence). Partial CDR3 DNA: TGTGCCAGCAGATCTAGTCAAAACACCTTGTAC. It translates to CASRSSQNTLY. The full CDR3 protein reads CASRSSQNTLYF.

In regard to this clone: Genes and germline come from the mouse. From the germline J gene comes the end of the CDR3, since the read stops 1 residue before it. This same CDR3 is encoded by further DNA sequences in the sample. The V and J genes are TRBV16 and TRBJ2-3; D perhaps matches TRBD1 (6 bases). The CDR3 spans 12 residues. V lost 5 bases, J lost 4 bases, and 7 bases lay in between. Germline-derived CDR1 and CDR2 are SGHSA and FRNQAP. CDR3 in amino acids: CASSTGSETLYF. The DNA read from the CDR3 is TGTGCAAGCAGCACAGGGTCAGAAACGCTGTAT. Variable domain in full (rest from reference TRBV16 and TRBJ2-3): NAGVIQTPRHKVTGKGQEATLWCEPISGHSAVFWYRQTIVQGLEFLTYFRNQAPIDDSGMPKERFSAQMPNQSHSTLKIQSTQPQDSAVYLCASSTGSETLYFGSGTRLTVL.